Listed below are T cell receptor beta chains from one sample, sequenced in a study of blood T cell repertoires in COVID-19. Assay: immunoSEQ multiplex PCR; the TCRdb copy retains only in-frame clones and omits some. Of hundreds of thousands of clones listed, around 86% were seen once; the top ten hold less than 1.6%. Material for sequencing was peripheral blood. The origin of the receptors is a middle-aged woman who had recovered from COVID-19. The CDR3 runs from the conserved cysteine through the conserved F or W. The D gene is left open where the match is weak. The size field is filled for only some rows; it gives once, few, many or a size class.

>TRBV4-3|TRBJ2-1|TRBD2|-
CASSQDWPLAENYNEQFF
TGCGCCAGCAGCCAAGATTGGCCTCTAGCGGAGAACTACAATGAGCAGTTCTTC
>TRBV5-4|TRBJ1-1|-|-
CASSPPLGNTEAFF
TGTGCCAGCAGCCCCCCACTAGGGAACACTGAAGCTTTCTTT
>TRBV18|TRBJ2-7|TRBD1|once
CASSPGQSSYEQYF
TGTGCCAGCTCACCGGGACAGAGCTCCTACGAGCAGTACTTC
>TRBV7-2|TRBJ1-5|-|-
CASSLSRGDQPQHF
TGTGCCAGCAGCTTATCTCGGGGGGATCAGCCCCAGCATTTT
>TRBV20-1|TRBJ1-5|-|-
CSASGDWDSNQPQHF
TGCAGTGCTAGTGGGGACTGGGATAGCAATCAGCCCCAGCATTTT
>TRBV7-6|TRBJ1-3|-|-
CASSLTGSGNTIYF
TGTGCCAGCAGCTTAACTGGCTCTGGAAACACCATATATTTT
>TRBV27|TRBJ2-2|-|-
CASKGDWGELFF
TGTGCCAGCAAGGGGGATTGGGGGGAGCTGTTTTTT
>TRBV7-2|TRBJ1-2|-|-
CASSFRGWGYTF
TGTGCCAGCAGCTTCCGAGGGTGGGGCTACACCTTC
>TRBV30|TRBJ1-1|-|-
CAWSVGRVPGNTEAFF
TGTGCCTGGAGTGTAGGGAGAGTTCCGGGGAACACTGAAGCTTTCTTT
>TRBV6-6|TRBJ1-6|-|-
CASTLDRWNSPLHF
TGTGCCAGCACCTTGGACAGATGGAATTCACCCCTCCACTTT
>TRBV4-2|TRBJ1-3|-|-
CASSQDRRAGNTIYF
TGTGCCAGCAGCCAAGATCGGCGGGCAGGAAACACCATATATTTT
>TRBV27|TRBJ1-1|-|-
CASSLERETEAFF
TGTGCCAGCAGTTTGGAGCGAGAGACTGAAGCTTTCTTT
>TRBV2|TRBJ1-5|-|once
CASSADMSNQPQHF
TGTGCCAGCAGTGCCGACATGAGCAATCAGCCCCAGCATTTT
>TRBV6-5|TRBJ2-7|-|-
CASRPQAVYEQYF
TGTGCCAGCAGACCGCAGGCTGTCTACGAGCAGTACTTC
>TRBV10-3|TRBJ1-4|-|-
CATLAEALGDLFF
TGTGCCACCCTGGCCGAGGCCTTGGGTGATCTGTTTTTT
>TRBV6-5|TRBJ1-2|TRBD1|once
CASSLIQGANGYTF
TGTGCCAGCAGCCTCATCCAGGGGGCGAATGGCTACACCTTC
>TRBV6-5|TRBJ1-2|TRBD1|-
CATTGTGIPYGYTF
TGTGCCACGACCGGGACAGGGATCCCCTATGGCTACACCTTC
>TRBV7-9|TRBJ1-3|TRBD1|-
CASSGRDRGSGNTIYF
TGTGCCAGCAGCGGCCGGGACAGGGGGTCTGGAAACACCATATATTTT